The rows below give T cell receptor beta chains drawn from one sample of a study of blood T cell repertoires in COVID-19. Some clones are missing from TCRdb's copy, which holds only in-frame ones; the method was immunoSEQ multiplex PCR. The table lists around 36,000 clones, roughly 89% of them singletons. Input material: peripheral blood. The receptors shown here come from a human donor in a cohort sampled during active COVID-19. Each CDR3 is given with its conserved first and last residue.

CASSDLRYEQYF | TRBJ2-7 | TRBV2
CASSVAQTGVHSGANVLTF | TRBJ2-6 | TRBV9
CASSLGTTNYGYTF | TRBJ1-2 | TRBV5-1
CASSLGGAVLYNEQFF | TRBJ2-1 | TRBV7-8
CASSVSSSYNEQFF | TRBJ2-1 | TRBV25-1
CASSLRQGASYEQYF | TRBJ2-7 | TRBV5-1
CASSPTYYRGRLYGYTF | TRBJ1-2 | TRBV3-1/TRBV3-2
CSASRSSGDEQYF | TRBJ2-7 | TRBV20-1
CASSQANSNQPQHF | TRBJ1-5 | TRBV5-4
CASSPHGGENTEAFF | TRBJ1-1 | TRBV9
CASSQGPGGADYGYTF | TRBJ1-2 | TRBV3-1/TRBV3-2
CASSPQGVNTEAFF | TRBJ1-1 | TRBV27
CASSQISGIQETQYF | TRBJ2-5 | TRBV4-1
CASSWTGAEKLFF | TRBJ1-4 | TRBV25-1
CASSSLGSLAVPYEQYF | TRBJ2-7 | TRBV7-2
CSVHRGGNTEAFF | TRBJ1-1 | TRBV29-1
CASSSLRGGENIQYF | TRBJ2-4 | TRBV5-1
CASSQGGDLRRDTIYF | TRBJ1-3 | TRBV5-4
CASSGTKAQYF | TRBJ2-3 | TRBV12-3/TRBV12-4
CASSSTVNTEAFF | TRBJ1-1 | TRBV7-9
CASSQGGTGKYF | TRBJ2-5 | TRBV3-1/TRBV3-2
CATSRGFSGTGRYEQYF | TRBJ2-7 | TRBV15
CASSTLAEGPYNEQFF | TRBJ2-1 | TRBV11-3
CASSQTGGSYGYTF | TRBJ1-2 | TRBV7-2
CASSTLPEWNTEAFF | TRBJ1-1 | TRBV7-9
CASSLAGGADTEAFF | TRBJ1-1 | TRBV4-2
CASSKVRAGRGNTIYF | TRBJ1-3 | TRBV21-1
CATSDGQVGTGELFF | TRBJ2-2 | TRBV24-1
CASSPGSFGTEAFF | TRBJ1-1 | TRBV18
CASSPPTENIQYF | TRBJ2-4 | TRBV5-1
CASSEWSGPYNEQFF | TRBJ2-1 | TRBV6-1
CASSPGGAGANVLTF | TRBJ2-6 | TRBV3-1/TRBV3-2
CASSLSSVSMNTEAFF | TRBJ1-1 | TRBV3-1/TRBV3-2
CASSETVAIGVNEQFF | TRBJ2-1 | TRBV7-6
CASSLGSSQGGYGYTF | TRBJ1-2 | TRBV5-6
CASSQDRDRVEKLFF | TRBJ1-4 | TRBV4-3
CASTGSGQGINEQYF | TRBJ2-7 | TRBV18
CASSFHLPNSGNTIYF | TRBJ1-3 | TRBV5-6
CASSPSGTYGYTF | TRBJ1-2 | TRBV7-2
CASSDRRGGGANVLTF | TRBJ2-6 | TRBV7-8
CASSTRGENQPQHF | TRBJ1-5 | TRBV18
CASSQVLKGLNTEAFF | TRBJ1-1 | TRBV4-1
CASSPGHSATNEKLFF | TRBJ1-4 | TRBV14
CASSPVGGSGNTIYF | TRBJ1-3 | TRBV7-2
CASSLPMSYRAKGGNTIYF | TRBJ1-3 | TRBV28
CASSLVRGNTIYF | TRBJ1-3 | TRBV12-3/TRBV12-4
CASSPIIRSSYNSPLHF | TRBJ1-6 | TRBV28
CASSSPRVNSYNEQFF | TRBJ2-1 | TRBV6-5
CAWSVDRGPQETQYF | TRBJ2-5 | TRBV30
CASSLSGDGYTF | TRBJ1-2 | TRBV7-6
CASSLYRDRRNSPLHF | TRBJ1-6 | TRBV5-4